This T cell receptor (beta chain) derives from a study of CD8 T cells in ankylosing spondylitis. This clonotype has at least ten counts. No antigen is known for it. Deletions cut 4 bases from V and 2 bases from J, with 8 bases between. Germline V gives CDR1 ENHRY, CDR2 SYGVKD. This CDR3 contains 13 residues. TCRdb reprocessed the 5' RACE reads via MiXCR and lists one record per CDR3 protein. Found here are 300,000 to 350,000 distinct CDR3 sequences, less than 25% of them singletons; the top ten hold roughly 3.6%. Overall study findings and caveats: Characteristic, it appeared, of ankylosing spondylitis blood was a TCR beta motif of about eight highly homologous variants.

This sequence joins TRBV10-3 and TRBJ1-2; D gene unclear. Sequenced input: blood, either unsorted or a sorted T cell fraction (not recorded which). The TCR originated in a female donor with ankylosing spondylitis or in good health (not recorded which). In nucleotides, the CDR3 is TGTGCCATCAGTGCCAAAGGGAACTATGGCTACACCTTC. Translating gives CAISAKGNYGYTF.